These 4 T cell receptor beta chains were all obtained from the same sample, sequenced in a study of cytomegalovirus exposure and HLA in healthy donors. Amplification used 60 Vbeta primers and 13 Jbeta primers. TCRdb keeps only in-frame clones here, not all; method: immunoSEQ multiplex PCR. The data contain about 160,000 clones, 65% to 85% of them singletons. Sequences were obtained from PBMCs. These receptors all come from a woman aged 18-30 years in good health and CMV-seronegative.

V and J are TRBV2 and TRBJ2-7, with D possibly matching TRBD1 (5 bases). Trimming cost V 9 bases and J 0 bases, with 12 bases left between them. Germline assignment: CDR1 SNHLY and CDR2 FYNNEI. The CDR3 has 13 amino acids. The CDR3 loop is CASGQGDSYEQYF. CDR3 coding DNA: TGTGCCAGTGGCCAGGGTGACTCCTACGAGCAGTACTTC.

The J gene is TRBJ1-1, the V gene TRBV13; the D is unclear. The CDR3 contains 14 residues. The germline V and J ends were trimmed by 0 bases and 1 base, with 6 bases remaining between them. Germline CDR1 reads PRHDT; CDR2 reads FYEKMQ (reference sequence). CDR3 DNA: TGTGCCAGCAGCTTAGGCCGTTGGAACACTGAAGCTTTCTTT. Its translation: CASSLGRWNTEAFF.

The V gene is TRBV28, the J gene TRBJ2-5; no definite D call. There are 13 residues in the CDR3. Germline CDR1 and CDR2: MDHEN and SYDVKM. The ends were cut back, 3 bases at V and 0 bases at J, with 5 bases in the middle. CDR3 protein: CASSFMYQETQYF. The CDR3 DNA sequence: TGTGCCAGCAGTTTCATGTACCAAGAGACCCAGTACTTC.

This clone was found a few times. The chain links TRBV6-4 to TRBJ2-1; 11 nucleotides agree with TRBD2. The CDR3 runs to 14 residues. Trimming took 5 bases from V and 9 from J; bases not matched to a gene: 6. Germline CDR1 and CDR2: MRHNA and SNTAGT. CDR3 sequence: CASSHSGGAGEQFF. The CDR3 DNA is TGTGCCAGCAGTCATAGCGGGGGGGCCGGTGAGCAGTTCTTC.